The clone carrying this TCR beta chain showed up just a few times. Its antigen is undetermined. Germline V gives CDR1 KGHSH, CDR2 LQKENI. Trimming removed 3 bases from V and 9 bases from J; junction bases left unmatched: 6. CDR3 size: 15 residues. The TCR cDNA carried a universal primer site and UMIs from 5'RACE template switching. MiXCR was run by TCRdb on the 5' RACE reads, yielding one entry per CDR3 protein. The sample contains around 340,000 distinct CDR3 sequences, approximately 13% of which appear only once. These data originate in a study of T cells after yellow fever vaccination. Study outcomes and limitations: The study found a weaker secondary response that peaked faster, day 5 versus 15. Overlap between CD4 and CD8 compartments was detected for a small share of clonotypes. The booster saw the reappearance of most primary-vaccination clones (about 95% CD4, around 88% CD8).

The chain couples TRBV18 to TRBJ1-6; 9 bases are shared with TRBD1. This clonotype was sampled from a man younger than 30 who received the YFV17D yellow fever vaccine. Sample: CD4+ T cells sorted from PBMCs, taken 15 days after the yellow fever booster vaccination. The DNA for the CDR3 is TGTGCCAGCTCACCTATGACAGGGGGAAGTTCACCCCTCCACTTT. It is translated as CASSPMTGGSSPLHF.